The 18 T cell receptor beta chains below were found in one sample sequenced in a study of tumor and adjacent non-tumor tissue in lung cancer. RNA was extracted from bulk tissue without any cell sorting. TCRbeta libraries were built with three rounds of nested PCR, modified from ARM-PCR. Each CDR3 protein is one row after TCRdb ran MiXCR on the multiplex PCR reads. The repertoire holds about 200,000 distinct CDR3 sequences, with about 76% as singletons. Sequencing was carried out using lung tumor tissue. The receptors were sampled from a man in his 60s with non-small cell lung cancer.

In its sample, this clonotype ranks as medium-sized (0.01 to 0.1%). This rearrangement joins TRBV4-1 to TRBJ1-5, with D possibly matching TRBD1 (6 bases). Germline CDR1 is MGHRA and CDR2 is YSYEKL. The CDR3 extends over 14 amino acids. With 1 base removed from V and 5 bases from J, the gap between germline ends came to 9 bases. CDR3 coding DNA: TGCGCCAGCAGCCAAGGCAGGGGCGATCAGCCCCAGCATTTT. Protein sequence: CASSQGRGDQPQHF.

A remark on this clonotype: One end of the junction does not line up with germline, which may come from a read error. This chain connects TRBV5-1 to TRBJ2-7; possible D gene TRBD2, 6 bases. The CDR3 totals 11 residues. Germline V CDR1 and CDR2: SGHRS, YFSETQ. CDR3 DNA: TGCGCCAGCTCGGAGGGAAACGAGCAGTATTTC. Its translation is CASSEGNEQYF. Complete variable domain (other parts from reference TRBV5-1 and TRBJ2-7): KAGVTQTPRYLIKTRGQQVTLSCSPISGHRSVSWYQQTPGQGLQFLFEYFSETQRNKGNFPGRFSGRQFSNSRSEMNVSTLELGDSALYLCASSEGNEQYFGPGTRLTVT.

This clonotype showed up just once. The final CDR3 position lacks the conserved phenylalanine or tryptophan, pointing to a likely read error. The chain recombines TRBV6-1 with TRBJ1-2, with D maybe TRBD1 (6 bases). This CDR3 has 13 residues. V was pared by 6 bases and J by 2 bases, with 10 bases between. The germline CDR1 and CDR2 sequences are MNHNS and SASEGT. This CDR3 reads CASSKTGNYGYTI. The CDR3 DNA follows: TGTGCCAGCAGCAAAACAGGGAACTATGGCTACACCATC.

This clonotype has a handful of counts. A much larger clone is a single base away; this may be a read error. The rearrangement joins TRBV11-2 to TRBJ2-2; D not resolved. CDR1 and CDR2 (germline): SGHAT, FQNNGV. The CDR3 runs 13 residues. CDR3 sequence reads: CVSEGTNTGELFF. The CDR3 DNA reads TGTGTCAGCGAAGGCACGAACACCGGGGAGCTGTTTTTT.

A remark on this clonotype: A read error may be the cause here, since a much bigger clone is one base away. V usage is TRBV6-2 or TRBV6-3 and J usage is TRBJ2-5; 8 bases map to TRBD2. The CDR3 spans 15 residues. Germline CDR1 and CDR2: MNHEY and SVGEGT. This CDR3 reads CASSSQREWKESQYF. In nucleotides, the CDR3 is TGTGCCAGCAGTTCCCAGCGGGAGTGGAAAGAGAGCCAGTACTTC.

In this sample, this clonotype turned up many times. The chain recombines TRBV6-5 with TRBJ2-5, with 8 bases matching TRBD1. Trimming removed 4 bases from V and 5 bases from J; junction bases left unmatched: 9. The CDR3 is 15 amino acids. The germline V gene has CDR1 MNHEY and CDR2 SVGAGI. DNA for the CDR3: TGTGCCAGCAGTTTCCTTGGGACAGGCAGGGAGACCCAGTACTTC. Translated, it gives CASSFLGTGRETQYF.

Here the CDR3 DNA reads TGCGCCAGCAGCCGGAGTGTACATGGAAGTGGAAACACCATATATTTT. As protein: CASSRSVHGSGNTIYF. V is TRBV5-1 and J is TRBJ1-3; D gene unclear. The ends were cut back, 4 bases at V and 3 bases at J, with 17 bases in the middle. The CDR3 is made up of 16 amino acids. Germline-derived CDR1 and CDR2 are SGHRS and YFSETQ. The full variable domain, with the rest looked up from reference TRBV5-1 and TRBJ1-3, is KAGVTQTPRYLIKTRGQQVTLSCSPISGHRSVSWYQQTPGQGLQFLFEYFSETQRNKGNFPGRFSGRQFSNSRSEMNVSTLELGDSALYLCASSRSVHGSGNTIYFGEGSWLTVV.

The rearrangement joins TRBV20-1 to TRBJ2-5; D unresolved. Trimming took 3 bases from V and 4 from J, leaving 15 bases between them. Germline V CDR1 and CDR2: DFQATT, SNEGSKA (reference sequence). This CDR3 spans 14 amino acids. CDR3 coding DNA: TGCAGTGCTAGTAGGGTCCGAGCTAGAGAGACCCAGTACTTC. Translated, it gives CSASRVRARETQYF.

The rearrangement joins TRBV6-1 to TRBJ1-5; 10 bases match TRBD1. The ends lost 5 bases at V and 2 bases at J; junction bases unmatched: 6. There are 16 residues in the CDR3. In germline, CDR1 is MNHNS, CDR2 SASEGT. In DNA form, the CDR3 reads TGTGCCAGCAGTACCATTGGGACAGGGGGCAATCAGCCCCAGCATTTT. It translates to CASSTIGTGGNQPQHF.

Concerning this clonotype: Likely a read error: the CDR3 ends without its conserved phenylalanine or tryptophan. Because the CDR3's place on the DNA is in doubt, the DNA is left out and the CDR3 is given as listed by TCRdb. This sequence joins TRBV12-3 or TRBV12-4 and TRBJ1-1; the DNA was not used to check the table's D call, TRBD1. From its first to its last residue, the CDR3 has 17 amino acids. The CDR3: CANSITTTGGMDTEAFI.

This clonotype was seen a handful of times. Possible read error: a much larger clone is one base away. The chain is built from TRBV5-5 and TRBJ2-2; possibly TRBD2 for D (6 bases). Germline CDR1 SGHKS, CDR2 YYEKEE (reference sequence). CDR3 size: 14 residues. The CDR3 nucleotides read TGTGCCAGCAACTTGGGGGGAAACACCGGGGAGCTGTTTTTT. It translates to CASNLGGNTGELFF.

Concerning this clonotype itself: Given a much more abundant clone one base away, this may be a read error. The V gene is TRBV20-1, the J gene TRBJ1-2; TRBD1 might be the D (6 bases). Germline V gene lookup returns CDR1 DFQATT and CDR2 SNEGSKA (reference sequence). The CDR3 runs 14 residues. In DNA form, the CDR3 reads TGCAGTGGTAGAGGGGGGGACTCCAACTATGGCTACACCTTC. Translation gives CSGRGGDSNYGYTF.

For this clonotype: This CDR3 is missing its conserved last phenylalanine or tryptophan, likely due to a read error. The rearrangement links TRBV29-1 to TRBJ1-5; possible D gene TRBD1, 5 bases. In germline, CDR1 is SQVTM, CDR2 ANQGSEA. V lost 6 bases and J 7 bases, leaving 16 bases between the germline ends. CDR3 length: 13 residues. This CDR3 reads CSVGGGSVQPQHY. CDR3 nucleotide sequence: TGCAGCGTGGGCGGGGGGTCAGTGCAGCCCCAGCATTAT.

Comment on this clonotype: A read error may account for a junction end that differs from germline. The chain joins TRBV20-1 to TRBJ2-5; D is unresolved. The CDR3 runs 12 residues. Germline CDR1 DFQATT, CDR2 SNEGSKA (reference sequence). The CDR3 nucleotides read TGCAGTGCTAGTTATACCCAAGAGAGCCAGTACTTC. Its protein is CSASYTQESQYF.

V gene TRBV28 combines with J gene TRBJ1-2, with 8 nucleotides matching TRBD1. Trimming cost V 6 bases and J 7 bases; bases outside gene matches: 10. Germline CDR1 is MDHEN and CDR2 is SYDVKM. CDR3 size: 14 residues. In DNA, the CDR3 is TGTGCCAGCAGCACTACCACAGGGGGAGGTGGCTACACCTTC. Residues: CASSTTTGGGGYTF.

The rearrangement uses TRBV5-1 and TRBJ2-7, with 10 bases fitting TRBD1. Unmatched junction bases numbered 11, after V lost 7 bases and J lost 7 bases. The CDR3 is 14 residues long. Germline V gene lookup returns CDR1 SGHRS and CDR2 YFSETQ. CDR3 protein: CASGPAGQGGEQYF. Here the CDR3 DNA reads TGCGCCAGCGGACCGGCCGGACAGGGGGGAGAGCAGTACTTC. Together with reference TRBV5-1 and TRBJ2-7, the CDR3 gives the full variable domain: KAGVTQTPRYLIKTRGQQVTLSCSPISGHRSVSWYQQTPGQGLQFLFEYFSETQRNKGNFPGRFSGRQFSNSRSEMNVSTLELGDSALYLCASGPAGQGGEQYFGPGTRLTVT.

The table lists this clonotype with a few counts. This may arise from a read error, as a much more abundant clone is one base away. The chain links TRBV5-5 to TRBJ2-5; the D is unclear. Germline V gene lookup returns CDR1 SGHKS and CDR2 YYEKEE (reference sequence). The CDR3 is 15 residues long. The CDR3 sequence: CAISRHTAGQETQYF. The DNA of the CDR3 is TGTGCCATCAGCCGACATACAGCAGGCCAAGAGACCCAGTACTTC.

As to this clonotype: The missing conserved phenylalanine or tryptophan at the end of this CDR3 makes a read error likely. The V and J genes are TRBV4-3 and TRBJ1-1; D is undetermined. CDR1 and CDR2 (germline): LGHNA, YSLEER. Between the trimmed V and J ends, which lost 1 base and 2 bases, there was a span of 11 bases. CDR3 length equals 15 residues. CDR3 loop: CASSQVGVTNTEAFL. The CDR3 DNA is TGCGCCAGCAGCCAAGTCGGAGTGACAAACACTGAAGCTTTCCTT.